Listed below are T cell receptor beta chains from one sample, sequenced in a study of control samples from healthy donors and cancer patients. Profiled with immunoSEQ multiplex PCR; TCRdb holds only in-frame clones, not every one. The data hold about 120,000 clones, with roughly 87% observed a single time. The sample consisted of blood. The receptor set was obtained from a man aged 18-30 years in good health. Each CDR3 is given with its conserved first and last residue. Fields, in order: clone size, J gene, D gene, V gene, CDR3 DNA, CDR3 protein. The D gene is left open where the match is weak. Clone size, where shown, is once, few, many, or a class for clones that have expanded.

clone size: NA; J gene: TRBJ2-7; D gene: TRBD2; V gene: TRBV4-2; CDR3 DNA: TGTGCCAGCAGCCAAGATGGGCCGACTAGCGGCGGGAAGTACTTC; CDR3 protein: CASSQDGPTSGGKYF
clone size: NA; J gene: TRBJ2-7; D gene: TRBD2; V gene: TRBV30; CDR3 DNA: TGTGCCTGGTCCCGACTAGCGGGATCCTGGCCCGAGCAGTACTTC; CDR3 protein: CAWSRLAGSWPEQYF
clone size: NA; J gene: TRBJ1-5; D gene: NA; V gene: TRBV28; CDR3 DNA: TGTGCCAGCAGTTTAGTAGGGTTAAGCAATCAGCCCCAGCATTTT; CDR3 protein: CASSLVGLSNQPQHF
clone size: NA; J gene: TRBJ2-2; D gene: TRBD2; V gene: TRBV19; CDR3 DNA: TGTGCCAGTAGTATTTCGGGGAGGGCCGGGGAGCTGTTTTTT; CDR3 protein: CASSISGRAGELFF
clone size: NA; J gene: TRBJ2-3; D gene: NA; V gene: TRBV30; CDR3 DNA: TGTGCCTGGAGTGTCAAAGCGACTAGTCGCGCAGATACGCAGTATTTT; CDR3 protein: CAWSVKATSRADTQYF
clone size: once; J gene: TRBJ1-5; D gene: TRBD1; V gene: TRBV28; CDR3 DNA: TGTGCCAGCAGTTTACCCGGGACAGAGAGCAATCAGCCCCAGCATTTT; CDR3 protein: CASSLPGTESNQPQHF
clone size: NA; J gene: TRBJ2-2; D gene: NA; V gene: TRBV2; CDR3 DNA: TGTGCCAGCAGTGGTCGGATTAACACCGGGGAGCTGTTTTTT; CDR3 protein: CASSGRINTGELFF
clone size: NA; J gene: TRBJ1-2; D gene: TRBD1; V gene: TRBV2; CDR3 DNA: TGTGCCAGCAGTTTGGACAGGGCCGATATCTATGGCTACACCTTC; CDR3 protein: CASSLDRADIYGYTF
clone size: NA; J gene: TRBJ2-1; D gene: TRBD2; V gene: TRBV5-1; CDR3 DNA: TGCGCCAGCAGCTTCATAGCGGGGGTCAACAATGAGCAGTTCTTC; CDR3 protein: CASSFIAGVNNEQFF
clone size: NA; J gene: TRBJ2-3; D gene: TRBD1; V gene: TRBV10-1; CDR3 DNA: TGCGCCAGCAGTAGCGACCGACAGGGTGGTACGCAGTATTTT; CDR3 protein: CASSSDRQGGTQYF
clone size: NA; J gene: TRBJ2-5; D gene: TRBD1; V gene: TRBV27; CDR3 DNA: TGTGCCAGCTCGAGGGGGCTTATTGGCCAAGAGACCCAGTACTTC; CDR3 protein: CASSRGLIGQETQYF
clone size: few; J gene: TRBJ2-5; D gene: TRBD1; V gene: TRBV18; CDR3 DNA: TGTGCCAGCTCACCTCGCCGGGACAGGGATGGAGAGACCCAGTACTTC; CDR3 protein: CASSPRRDRDGETQYF
clone size: NA; J gene: TRBJ2-2; D gene: NA; V gene: TRBV6-2/TRBV6-3; CDR3 DNA: TGTGCCAGCAGTCCCTCCCGGAGAGCGTACACCGGGGAGCTGTTTTTT; CDR3 protein: CASSPSRRAYTGELFF
clone size: NA; J gene: TRBJ2-2; D gene: TRBD2; V gene: TRBV7-9; CDR3 DNA: TGTGCCAGCAGCTTAGGGACTAGCGGGAACACCGGGGAGCTGTTTTTT; CDR3 protein: CASSLGTSGNTGELFF
clone size: NA; J gene: TRBJ2-7; D gene: TRBD1; V gene: TRBV27; CDR3 DNA: TGTGCCAGCAGGGGGTGGACAGGGATCTCCTACGAGCAGTACTTC; CDR3 protein: CASRGWTGISYEQYF
clone size: medium-sized; J gene: TRBJ1-2; D gene: TRBD1; V gene: TRBV7-9; CDR3 DNA: TGTGCCAGCAGCTTAGGGACAGGGGGCTATGGCTACACCTTC; CDR3 protein: CASSLGTGGYGYTF
clone size: NA; J gene: TRBJ2-3; D gene: TRBD1; V gene: TRBV19; CDR3 DNA: TGTGCCAGTAGTATCGGGCAGGGGGCTGCAGATACGCAGTATTTT; CDR3 protein: CASSIGQGAADTQYF
clone size: NA; J gene: TRBJ2-7; D gene: TRBD2; V gene: TRBV6-5; CDR3 DNA: TGTGCCAGCAGCCAAGCGGGAGGATCCTACGAGCAGTACTTC; CDR3 protein: CASSQAGGSYEQYF
clone size: NA; J gene: TRBJ2-2; D gene: NA; V gene: TRBV30; CDR3 DNA: TGTGCCTGGAGTAACCGGGGAACGAACACCGGGGAGCTGTTTTTT; CDR3 protein: CAWSNRGTNTGELFF
clone size: NA; J gene: TRBJ1-3; D gene: TRBD1; V gene: TRBV5-6; CDR3 DNA: TGTGCCAGCAGCGGGACAGGGAATCGAAACACCATATATTTT; CDR3 protein: CASSGTGNRNTIYF
clone size: NA; J gene: TRBJ2-1; D gene: NA; V gene: TRBV19; CDR3 DNA: TGTGCCAGTAGTATAGATCGGGGGGCGGCTCGATTCTTC; CDR3 protein: CASSIDRGAARFF
clone size: NA; J gene: TRBJ1-5; D gene: NA; V gene: TRBV5-1; CDR3 DNA: TGCGCCAGCAGCGAGAACGCCCTCGGTGGCAATCAGCCCCAGCATTTT; CDR3 protein: CASSENALGGNQPQHF
clone size: NA; J gene: TRBJ1-1; D gene: NA; V gene: TRBV29-1; CDR3 DNA: TGCAGCGTTGTCAACGCGGATCGCACTGAAGCTTTCTTT; CDR3 protein: CSVVNADRTEAFF
clone size: NA; J gene: TRBJ2-1; D gene: TRBD2; V gene: TRBV4-3; CDR3 DNA: TGCGCCAGCAGCCAGGAACCCATCTCTAGCGGCTACCGCAATGAGTACCCGTTCTTC; CDR3 protein: CASSQEPISSGYRNEYPFF
clone size: few; J gene: TRBJ2-3; D gene: TRBD2; V gene: TRBV6-1; CDR3 DNA: TGTGCCAGCAGTGAAGGAGCGGGAGTTAGAGATACGCAGTATTTT; CDR3 protein: CASSEGAGVRDTQYF
clone size: NA; J gene: TRBJ2-7; D gene: NA; V gene: TRBV5-1; CDR3 DNA: TGCGCCAGCAGCTGGGGGCAAGAATTCGAGCAGTACTTC; CDR3 protein: CASSWGQEFEQYF
clone size: NA; J gene: TRBJ1-2; D gene: NA; V gene: TRBV24-1; CDR3 DNA: TGTGCCACCAGTGATTTAAAACCTCCTTATGGCTACACCTTC; CDR3 protein: CATSDLKPPYGYTF
clone size: NA; J gene: TRBJ2-1; D gene: NA; V gene: TRBV3-1/TRBV3-2; CDR3 DNA: TGTGCCAGCATCGACAGTGACTCCTACAATGAGCAGTTCTTC; CDR3 protein: CASIDSDSYNEQFF
clone size: NA; J gene: TRBJ2-1; D gene: NA; V gene: TRBV7-2; CDR3 DNA: TGTGCCAGCAGCGAGGGTCCAACAAGCAATGAGCAGTTCTTC; CDR3 protein: CASSEGPTSNEQFF
clone size: NA; J gene: TRBJ2-1; D gene: TRBD2; V gene: TRBV10-3; CDR3 DNA: TGTGCCATCAGTGAGAGTAGCGGGTCCCCCTACAATGAGCAGTTCTTC; CDR3 protein: CAISESSGSPYNEQFF
clone size: NA; J gene: TRBJ1-1; D gene: TRBD1; V gene: TRBV28; CDR3 DNA: TGTGCCAGCAGCACCCAGGGGGGAGGCACTGAAGCTTTCTTT; CDR3 protein: CASSTQGGGTEAFF
clone size: NA; J gene: TRBJ2-5; D gene: NA; V gene: TRBV11-2; CDR3 DNA: TGTGCCAGCAGCTTGCAGGGGGGAAGAGAGACCCAGTACTTC; CDR3 protein: CASSLQGGRETQYF
clone size: NA; J gene: TRBJ2-4; D gene: NA; V gene: TRBV28; CDR3 DNA: TGTGCCAGCAGTGCGGGACAGCTAGCCAAAAACATTCAGTACTTC; CDR3 protein: CASSAGQLAKNIQYF
clone size: NA; J gene: TRBJ2-1; D gene: NA; V gene: TRBV6-5; CDR3 DNA: TGTGCCAGCAGTTACTCGAGGACAGTCAATGAGCAGTTCTTC; CDR3 protein: CASSYSRTVNEQFF
clone size: NA; J gene: TRBJ1-5; D gene: NA; V gene: TRBV30; CDR3 DNA: TGTGCCTGGAGTAGCGGGACCGTTCTTTCATCAGCCCCGGATTTT; CDR3 protein: CAWSSGTVLSSAPDF
clone size: few; J gene: TRBJ1-2; D gene: TRBD1; V gene: TRBV10-2; CDR3 DNA: TGCGCCAGCAGTGAAGACAGGGACTATGGCTACACCTTC; CDR3 protein: CASSEDRDYGYTF
clone size: NA; J gene: TRBJ2-2; D gene: TRBD1; V gene: TRBV6-6; CDR3 DNA: TGTGCCAGCAGTCTTCATTACGGGACAGGGGGGAACACCGGGGAGCTGTTTTTT; CDR3 protein: CASSLHYGTGGNTGELFF
clone size: few; J gene: TRBJ1-1; D gene: NA; V gene: TRBV14; CDR3 DNA: TGTGCCAGCAGCCCCCGATCGAGGGGCGGAGGGTACACTGAAGCTTTCTTT; CDR3 protein: CASSPRSRGGGYTEAFF